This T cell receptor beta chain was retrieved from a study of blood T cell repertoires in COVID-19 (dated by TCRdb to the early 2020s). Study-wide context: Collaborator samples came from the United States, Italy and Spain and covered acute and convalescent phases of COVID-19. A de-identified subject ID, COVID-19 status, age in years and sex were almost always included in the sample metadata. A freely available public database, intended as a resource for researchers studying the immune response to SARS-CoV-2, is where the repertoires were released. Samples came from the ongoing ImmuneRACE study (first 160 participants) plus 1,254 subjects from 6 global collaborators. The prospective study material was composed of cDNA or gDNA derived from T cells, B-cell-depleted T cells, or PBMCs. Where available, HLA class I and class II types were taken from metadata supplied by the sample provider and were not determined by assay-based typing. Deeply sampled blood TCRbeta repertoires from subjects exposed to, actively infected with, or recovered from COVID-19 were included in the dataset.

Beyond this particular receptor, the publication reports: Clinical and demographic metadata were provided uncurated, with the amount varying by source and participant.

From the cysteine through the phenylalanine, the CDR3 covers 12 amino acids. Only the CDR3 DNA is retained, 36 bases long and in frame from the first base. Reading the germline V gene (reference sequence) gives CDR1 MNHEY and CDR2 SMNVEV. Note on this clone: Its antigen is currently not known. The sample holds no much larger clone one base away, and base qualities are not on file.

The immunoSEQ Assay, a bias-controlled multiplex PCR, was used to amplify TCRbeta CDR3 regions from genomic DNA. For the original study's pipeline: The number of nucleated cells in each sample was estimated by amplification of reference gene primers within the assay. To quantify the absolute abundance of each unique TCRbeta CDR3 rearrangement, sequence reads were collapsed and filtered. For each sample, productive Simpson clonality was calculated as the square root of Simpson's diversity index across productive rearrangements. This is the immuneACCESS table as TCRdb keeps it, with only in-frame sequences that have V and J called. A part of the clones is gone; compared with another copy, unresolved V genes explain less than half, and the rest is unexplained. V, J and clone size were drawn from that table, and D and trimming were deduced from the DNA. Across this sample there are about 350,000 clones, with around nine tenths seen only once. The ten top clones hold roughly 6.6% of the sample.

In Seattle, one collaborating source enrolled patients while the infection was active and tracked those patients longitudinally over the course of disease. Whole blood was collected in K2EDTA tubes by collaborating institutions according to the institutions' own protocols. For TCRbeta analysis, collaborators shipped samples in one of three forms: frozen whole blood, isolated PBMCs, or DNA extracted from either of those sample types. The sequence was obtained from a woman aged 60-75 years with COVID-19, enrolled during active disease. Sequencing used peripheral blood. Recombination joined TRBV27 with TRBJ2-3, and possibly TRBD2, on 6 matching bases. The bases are TGTGCTTCGCGGGGAGACACAGATACGCAGTATTTT. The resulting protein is CASRGDTDTQYF.